This is a list of T cell receptor beta chains from one sample in a study of identical twins. Via MiXCR, TCRdb re-called the 5' RACE reads, giving one row per CDR3 protein. The table includes a few hundred thousand distinct CDR3 sequences, just under 10% detected once. This sample was also put to use in a study of yellow fever vaccine responses in identical twins.

Sequences were obtained from PBMCs. The source of these receptors is a woman younger than 30 in good health. The CDR3 runs from the conserved cysteine through the conserved F or W. The D gene is left open where the match is weak. Clone size is stated in some rows and not others, as once, few, many or a class when expanded.

v_gene: TRBV5-5
abundance: few
d_gene: NA
j_gene: TRBJ2-1
CDR3nt: TGTGCCAGCCTCAGGGACCCCAACAATGAGCAGTTCTTC
CDR3aa: CASLRDPNNEQFF

v_gene: TRBV12-3/TRBV12-4
abundance: NA
d_gene: NA
j_gene: TRBJ1-4
CDR3nt: TGTGCCAGCACCTTTTCAGGGTTGACGGGTAAACTGTTTTTT
CDR3aa: CASTFSGLTGKLFF

v_gene: TRBV7-9
abundance: few
d_gene: NA
j_gene: TRBJ2-1
CDR3nt: TGTGCCAGCAGCTGGACAGTCGGTGAGCAGTTCTTC
CDR3aa: CASSWTVGEQFF

v_gene: TRBV2
abundance: few
d_gene: NA
j_gene: TRBJ2-1
CDR3nt: TGTGCCAGCAGTGACAGGATAGTTTACAATGAGCAGTTCTTC
CDR3aa: CASSDRIVYNEQFF

v_gene: TRBV5-1
abundance: NA
d_gene: TRBD1
j_gene: TRBJ2-6
CDR3nt: TGCGCCAGCAGCAGGGGGACAGGGGGCACTGGGGCCAACGTCCTGACTTTC
CDR3aa: CASSRGTGGTGANVLTF

v_gene: TRBV25-1
abundance: many
d_gene: NA
j_gene: TRBJ1-6
CDR3nt: TGTGCCAGCATGAGCTCCTATAATTCACCCCTCCACTTT
CDR3aa: CASMSSYNSPLHF

v_gene: TRBV12-3/TRBV12-4
abundance: NA
d_gene: NA
j_gene: TRBJ2-7
CDR3nt: TGTGCCAGCACGGATAGCTTCTCCTACGAGCAGTACTTC
CDR3aa: CASTDSFSYEQYF

v_gene: TRBV9
abundance: many
d_gene: NA
j_gene: TRBJ2-3
CDR3nt: TGTGCCAGCAGCTTACCGAGGACAGAAGTAACAGATACGCAGTATTTT
CDR3aa: CASSLPRTEVTDTQYF

v_gene: TRBV7-9
abundance: once
d_gene: TRBD2
j_gene: TRBJ2-5
CDR3nt: TGTGCCAGCAGCCGACCAGCGGGGGAGACCCGGTACTTC
CDR3aa: CASSRPAGETRYF

v_gene: TRBV21-1
abundance: many
d_gene: NA
j_gene: TRBJ2-1
CDR3nt: TGTGCCAGCAGCAAAGGGGGGAGGGGTAGGACTAGCGGGAGGGCCGACTACAATGAGCAGTTCTTC
CDR3aa: CASSKGGRGRTSGRADYNEQFF

v_gene: TRBV15
abundance: many
d_gene: NA
j_gene: TRBJ2-2
CDR3nt: TGTGCCACCAGCAGACAGACAGGCGCGAACACCGGGGAGCTGTTTTTT
CDR3aa: CATSRQTGANTGELFF

v_gene: TRBV11-1
abundance: many
d_gene: TRBD2
j_gene: TRBJ2-2
CDR3nt: TGTGCCAGCAGCTTTTTCGGGAGGGCAACTAACACCGGGGAGCTGTTTTTT
CDR3aa: CASSFFGRATNTGELFF

v_gene: TRBV6-2/TRBV6-3
abundance: NA
d_gene: NA
j_gene: TRBJ1-4
CDR3nt: TGTGCCAGCAGTTACGACCGGACAACCTCGTCCAATGAAAAACTGTTTTTT
CDR3aa: CASSYDRTTSSNEKLFF

v_gene: TRBV14
abundance: few
d_gene: NA
j_gene: TRBJ2-7
CDR3nt: TGTGCCAGCAGCCATATGGACACCTACGAGCAGTACTTC
CDR3aa: CASSHMDTYEQYF

v_gene: TRBV25-1
abundance: many
d_gene: NA
j_gene: TRBJ2-3
CDR3nt: TGTGCCAGCAGTGAAAGACAGGTTCTAAGCACAGATACGCAGTATTTT
CDR3aa: CASSERQVLSTDTQYF

v_gene: TRBV18
abundance: NA
d_gene: NA
j_gene: TRBJ2-6
CDR3nt: TGTGCCAGCTCACGGGACCAGCAGGGTTCCGTTGGGGCCAACGTCCTGACTTTC
CDR3aa: CASSRDQQGSVGANVLTF

v_gene: TRBV9
abundance: few
d_gene: TRBD2
j_gene: TRBJ2-1
CDR3nt: TGTGCCAGCAGCGTCTCCGGGACTAGCGGGAGAAGCTCCTACAATGAGCAGTTCTTC
CDR3aa: CASSVSGTSGRSSYNEQFF

v_gene: TRBV27
abundance: NA
d_gene: TRBD2
j_gene: TRBJ2-7
CDR3nt: TGTGCCAGCAGTTTCCGGCGGGACTACTACGAGCAGTACTTC
CDR3aa: CASSFRRDYYEQYF

v_gene: TRBV5-1
abundance: NA
d_gene: NA
j_gene: TRBJ1-1
CDR3nt: TGCGCCAGCAGTTGGTTCCTTGGCGACACTGAAGCTTTCTTT
CDR3aa: CASSWFLGDTEAFF

v_gene: TRBV12-3/TRBV12-4
abundance: many
d_gene: NA
j_gene: TRBJ2-5
CDR3nt: TGTGCCAGCAGTTTCGGTGGCCAAGAGACCCAGTACTTC
CDR3aa: CASSFGGQETQYF

v_gene: TRBV5-1
abundance: NA
d_gene: TRBD2
j_gene: TRBJ2-4
CDR3nt: TGCGCCAGCAGCTTGGACCCGGGACTAGAGCCCATTCAGTACTTC
CDR3aa: CASSLDPGLEPIQYF

v_gene: TRBV10-3
abundance: few
d_gene: NA
j_gene: TRBJ2-7
CDR3nt: TGTGCCATCAGTGAGTCGACAGAACACTACGAGCAGTACTTC
CDR3aa: CAISESTEHYEQYF

v_gene: TRBV5-6
abundance: many
d_gene: NA
j_gene: TRBJ1-6
CDR3nt: TGTGCCAGCAGCTTGGATACGGAATCACCCCTCCACTTT
CDR3aa: CASSLDTESPLHF

v_gene: TRBV28
abundance: NA
d_gene: TRBD1
j_gene: TRBJ2-2
CDR3nt: TGTGCCCGTGGAAAGGAGGGACAGGGTCCTAACACCGGGGAGCTGTTTTTT
CDR3aa: CARGKEGQGPNTGELFF

v_gene: TRBV10-3
abundance: many
d_gene: TRBD2
j_gene: TRBJ2-4
CDR3nt: TGTGCCATCAGTGAGTCGACAAGCGGGGGGGCAGGAAACATTCAGTACTTC
CDR3aa: CAISESTSGGAGNIQYF

v_gene: TRBV20-1
abundance: few
d_gene: NA
j_gene: TRBJ2-1
CDR3nt: TGCAGTGCTACCCTAATCACAGGCTATGAGCAGTTCTTC
CDR3aa: CSATLITGYEQFF

v_gene: TRBV11-2
abundance: NA
d_gene: NA
j_gene: TRBJ2-7
CDR3nt: TGTGCCAGCAGACGTCGGTCTTACGAGCAGTACTTC
CDR3aa: CASRRRSYEQYF

v_gene: TRBV6-2/TRBV6-3
abundance: once
d_gene: TRBD1
j_gene: TRBJ2-1
CDR3nt: TGTGCCAGCAGTTACAGGGGGCAGGGCAATGAGCAGTTCTTC
CDR3aa: CASSYRGQGNEQFF

v_gene: TRBV7-6
abundance: NA
d_gene: NA
j_gene: TRBJ2-6
CDR3nt: TGTGCCAGCAGCGCAGTAAACCCGGGCTCTGGGGCCAACGTCCTGACTTTC
CDR3aa: CASSAVNPGSGANVLTF

v_gene: TRBV28
abundance: few
d_gene: TRBD2
j_gene: TRBJ2-7
CDR3nt: TGTGCCAGCAGTTTACTGACTAGCGGGGGGCTCACCTACGAGCAGTACTTC
CDR3aa: CASSLLTSGGLTYEQYF

v_gene: TRBV13
abundance: NA
d_gene: NA
j_gene: TRBJ1-2
CDR3nt: TGTGCCAGCAGCACGATCAACAGGGAAAGCTATGGCTACACCTTC
CDR3aa: CASSTINRESYGYTF

v_gene: TRBV7-8
abundance: few
d_gene: TRBD2
j_gene: TRBJ2-2
CDR3nt: TGTGCCAGCAGCCGCTATGGGTTAGCGGGAGGGCTCGTGAACACCGGGGAGCTGTTTTTT
CDR3aa: CASSRYGLAGGLVNTGELFF

v_gene: TRBV9
abundance: many
d_gene: TRBD1
j_gene: TRBJ2-2
CDR3nt: TGTGCCAGCAGCGTAGGATTACCGGACAGGGCCTTGACCGGGGAGCTGTTTTTT
CDR3aa: CASSVGLPDRALTGELFF

v_gene: TRBV5-5
abundance: NA
d_gene: NA
j_gene: TRBJ1-5
CDR3nt: TGTGCCAGCAGCGGCAGCGGGGAATTCACTAGACAGCCCCAGCATTTT
CDR3aa: CASSGSGEFTRQPQHF

v_gene: TRBV6-1
abundance: NA
d_gene: NA
j_gene: TRBJ2-3
CDR3nt: TGTGCCAGCACCCGACTCTGGAGATCCACAGATACGCAGTATTTT
CDR3aa: CASTRLWRSTDTQYF

v_gene: TRBV12-3/TRBV12-4
abundance: many
d_gene: NA
j_gene: TRBJ1-1
CDR3nt: TGTGCCAGCAGTCCCCTGGCACCTGGGAACACTGAAGCTTTCTTT
CDR3aa: CASSPLAPGNTEAFF

v_gene: TRBV4-3
abundance: NA
d_gene: TRBD2
j_gene: TRBJ2-1
CDR3nt: TGCGCCAGCAGCCAAAGCAGCGGGAGGGTCTACAATGAGCAGTTCTTC
CDR3aa: CASSQSSGRVYNEQFF

v_gene: TRBV7-8
abundance: few
d_gene: TRBD2
j_gene: TRBJ2-7
CDR3nt: TGTGCCAGCAGCCCCTCGACTAGCGGGAGTCCCGCTGAGGAGCAGTACTTC
CDR3aa: CASSPSTSGSPAEEQYF

v_gene: TRBV18
abundance: few
d_gene: NA
j_gene: TRBJ2-7
CDR3nt: TGTGCCAGCTCACGCGGGACAGAGGGGAGGGTATACGAGCAGTACTTC
CDR3aa: CASSRGTEGRVYEQYF

v_gene: TRBV29-1
abundance: many
d_gene: NA
j_gene: TRBJ2-5
CDR3nt: TGCAGCGTTGAAGGCCGCTGGGAGACCCAGTACTTC
CDR3aa: CSVEGRWETQYF

v_gene: TRBV30
abundance: few
d_gene: NA
j_gene: TRBJ2-4
CDR3nt: TGTGCCTGGAGTCGGGAAGGGGCTAACATTCAGTACTTC
CDR3aa: CAWSREGANIQYF

v_gene: TRBV5-5
abundance: many
d_gene: TRBD1
j_gene: TRBJ2-3
CDR3nt: TGTGCCAGCAGCTCGACAGGGGGCCGATCAGATACGCAGTATTTT
CDR3aa: CASSSTGGRSDTQYF